Each of the 19 T cell receptor beta chains below was sequenced from the same sample in a study of T cells in Graves' hyperthyroidism and ophthalmopathy. Amplified regions were TCR beta CDR3 sequences from RNA transcripts. First-round RT-PCR targeting the TCR CDR3 was performed with the HTBI primer set. TCRdb re-called the multiplex PCR reads with MiXCR, one entry per CDR3 protein. This table has a few hundred thousand distinct CDR3 sequences, roughly 14% appearing once. The specimen was blood. These receptors came from a man aged 25 to 40 with Graves' hyperthyroidism that later progressed to Graves' ophthalmopathy.

This clonotype was seen a few times. The chain links TRBV7-9 to TRBJ2-3; 9 bases are a match to TRBD1. V lost 4 bases and J lost 2; bases outside the gene matches: 7. This CDR3 has 16 residues. The germline V gene has CDR1 SEHNR and CDR2 FQNEAQ (reference sequence). The CDR3 sequence is CASSSLRDRDTDTQYF. The CDR3 nucleotides read TGTGCCAGCAGCTCGCTCCGGGACAGGGACACAGATACGCAGTATTTT.

There are many counts of this clonotype. The chain joins TRBV24-1 to TRBJ2-5; 12 nucleotides match TRBD2. V dropped 3 bases and J dropped 5; count of bases not matched to a gene: 6. Germline CDR1 is KGHDR and CDR2 is SFDVKD. The CDR3 is 16 amino acids. This CDR3 reads CATSDATSGGWETQYF. CDR3 coding DNA: TGTGCCACCAGTGATGCCACTAGCGGGGGGTGGGAGACCCAGTACTTC.

This clonotype was detected only a few times. Here the CDR3 reads CASSQDRAGAPPDTQYF. CDR3 sequence (DNA): TGTGCCAGCAGCCAAGATCGGGCGGGGGCCCCTCCCGATACGCAGTATTTT. The chain joins TRBV4-2 to TRBJ2-3; weak D call: TRBD2 (7 bases). Trimming shortened V by 0 bases and J by 6 bases, and 19 bases separated the two germline ends. There are 17 residues in the CDR3. Germline V gives CDR1 LGHNA, CDR2 YNFKEQ.

The J gene is TRBJ1-5, the V gene TRBV10-2; perhaps TRBD1 as D (6 bases). CDR3 length equals 15 residues. CDR1 is WSHSY, CDR2 SAAADI, per germline. Trimming shortened V by 6 bases and J by 6 bases, and 18 bases separated the two germline ends. In DNA, the CDR3 is TGCGCCAGCAGGGGAGGGGGGGCGGTAGCTCAGCCCCAGCATTTT. This encodes CASRGGGAVAQPQHF.

This clonotype was counted at least ten times. This chain uses TRBV20-1 with TRBJ1-4; D is ambiguous. The germline CDR1 and CDR2 sequences are DFQATT and SNEGSKA (reference sequence). V lost 1 base to trimming and J lost 4 bases, with 13 bases between them. This CDR3 contains 15 residues. CDR3 region: CSARAVADYNEKLFF. The CDR3 bases are TGCAGTGCTAGAGCGGTAGCCGATTATAATGAAAAACTGTTTTTT.

Note on this clonotype: It is likely a read error, because the conserved phenylalanine at the end of the CDR3 is missing. CDR3 DNA sequence: TGCAGTGCTTTCGCGGAGGGGAGGGAAACTGAAGCTTTCTCT. This gives the protein CSAFAEGRETEAFS. V gene TRBV20-1 combines with J gene TRBJ1-1, with D possibly TRBD1 on 5 matching bases. There are 14 residues in the CDR3. CDR1 is DFQATT, CDR2 SNEGSKA, per germline (reference sequence). V lost 5 bases, J lost 5 bases, and 18 bases lay in between.

This clonotype was counted many times. J is TRBJ2-7 and V is TRBV20-1, with D possibly TRBD1 on 7 matching bases. The CDR3 length is 12 residues. V gave up 5 bases and J gave up 7 bases, with 15 bases separating them. Germline lookup yields CDR1 DFQATT and CDR2 SNEGSKA (reference sequence). This chain's CDR3 is CSAPDRAGEQYF. As DNA, the CDR3 is TGCAGTGCTCCCGACAGGGCGGGGGAGCAGTACTTC.

This clonotype has only a few counts. V usage is TRBV2 and J usage is TRBJ1-2; TRBD1 matches 7 bases. This CDR3 region has 16 residues. V gave up 5 bases and J gave up 4 bases; unmatched junction bases: 13. The germline V gene encodes CDR1 SNHLY and CDR2 FYNNEI. As DNA, the CDR3 is TGTGCCAGCAGTCTTACAGGGGATCTGATCCCCTATGGCTACACCTTC. As protein: CASSLTGDLIPYGYTF.

In its sample, this clonotype was seen a few times. The chain has TRBV3-1 and TRBJ1-6; 9 nucleotides match TRBD1. The CDR3 has 17 amino acids. Germline CDR1 LGHDT, CDR2 YNNKEL (reference sequence). V shed 3 bases, J shed 0 bases, and the junction held 3 bases outside the gene matches. In DNA form, the CDR3 reads TGTGCCAGCAGCCAGGGGACAGGGACCTCCTATAATTCACCCCTCCACTTT. This gives the protein CASSQGTGTSYNSPLHF.

This clonotype has a handful of counts. It is likely a read error, because the conserved phenylalanine at the end of the CDR3 is missing. The rearrangement links TRBV5-5 to TRBJ1-2, with TRBD1 matching 11 bases. The CDR3 covers 15 residues. Germline trimming cut 3 bases from V and 3 bases from J; bases unmatched to any gene: 4. Germline CDR1 reads SGHKS; CDR2 reads YYEKEE (reference sequence). CDR3 DNA: TGTGCCAGCAGCTCAGGACAGGGGGCGCACTATGGCTACACCCTC. Translating gives CASSSGQGAHYGYTL.

The genes are TRBV9 and TRBJ2-3; 8 nucleotides match TRBD2. Losses at the gene ends were 0 bases for V and 5 bases for J; bases not matched to a gene: 20. The CDR3 has 20 residues. From germline, CDR1 is SGDLS and CDR2 YYNGEE. This CDR3 reads CASSVASGGVVGGGQDTQYF. For the CDR3, the DNA is TGTGCCAGCAGCGTAGCCTCGGGGGGGGTAGTGGGCGGGGGGCAAGATACGCAGTATTTT.

This clonotype was detected many times. The chain employs TRBV27 and TRBJ2-3, with 12 nucleotides matching TRBD2. J was trimmed by 5 bases and V by 6 bases; bases with no gene match: 6. This CDR3 comprises 15 residues. Germline V CDR1 and CDR2: MNHEY, SMNVEV (reference sequence). CDR3 sequence (DNA): TGTGCCAGCAGCCCGGGACTAGCGGGTCGAGATACGCAGTATTTT. This codes for CASSPGLAGRDTQYF.

This clonotype was seen many times. This sequence joins TRBV28 and TRBJ1-2, with D possibly matching TRBD1 (5 bases). With 5 bases removed from V and 8 bases from J, the gap between germline ends came to 12 bases. Germline V gene sequence: CDR1 MDHEN, CDR2 SYDVKM. CDR3 length: 12 residues. The CDR3 DNA sequence: TGTGCCAGCAGTCTCAGGCAGGGAGGCTACACCTTC. Protein sequence: CASSLRQGGYTF.

The sample holds many counts of this clonotype. This chain connects TRBV7-9 to TRBJ1-1, with unresolved D. Germline V gene lookup returns CDR1 SEHNR and CDR2 FQNEAQ (reference sequence). The CDR3 sequence is 15 residues long. V gave up 1 base and J gave up 2 bases, with 11 bases separating them. The CDR3, as DNA: TGTGCCAGCAGCTTAGGTGAATACGAAAACACTGAAGCTTTCTTT. Translation: CASSLGEYENTEAFF.

This clonotype turned up a few times. The CDR3: CATSRGGGAGYTEAFF. CDR3 sequence (DNA): TGTGCCACCAGCAGAGGAGGGGGCGCCGGGTACACTGAAGCTTTCTTT. The chain combines TRBV15 with TRBJ1-1; 7 bases agree with TRBD1. With 1 base clipped from V and 3 bases from J, the junction kept 8 bases outside the gene matches. The CDR3 totals 16 residues. Germline CDR1 is LNHNV and CDR2 is YYDKDF (reference sequence).

This clonotype was seen many times. This sequence joins TRBV12-3 or TRBV12-4 and TRBJ1-1; D is ambiguous. Trimming cost V 3 bases and J 10 bases, with 9 bases left between them. This CDR3 is 11 amino acids long. CDR3 loop: CASSFSAVAFF. CDR3 coding DNA: TGTGCCAGCAGTTTCAGCGCCGTAGCTTTCTTT.

This clonotype was recorded at least ten times. The chain combines TRBV7-3 with TRBJ2-1; 9 nucleotides line up with TRBD2. Germline lookup yields CDR1 SGHTA and CDR2 FQGTGA. CDR3 length: 15 residues. Germline trimming cut 1 base from V and 5 bases from J; bases unmatched to any gene: 3. CDR3 region: CASSLSLAGNNEQFF. As DNA, the CDR3 is TGTGCCAGCAGCTTAAGTCTAGCGGGGAACAATGAGCAGTTCTTC.

Many counts were recorded for this clonotype. The CDR3 DNA sequence: TGTGCCAGCAGTGGGGACAGCCGCCGCTCACCCCTCCACTTT. Protein: CASSGDSRRSPLHF. The chain joins TRBV2 to TRBJ1-6; TRBD1 agrees at 7 bases. V dropped 4 bases and J dropped 10; count of bases not matched to a gene: 7. Germline CDR1 SNHLY, CDR2 FYNNEI. This CDR3 spans 14 amino acids.

This clonotype appeared many times. This rearrangement joins TRBV7-9 to TRBJ1-1; TRBD1 might be the D (5 bases). The germline V gene encodes CDR1 SEHNR and CDR2 FQNEAQ (reference sequence). Between the trimmed V and J ends, which lost 5 bases and 0 bases, there was a span of 10 bases. The CDR3 covers 14 residues. The CDR3 DNA reads as TGTGCCAGCAGCGACAGCGTAATGAACACTGAAGCTTTCTTT. It encodes CASSDSVMNTEAFF.